This record looks at one T cell receptor (beta chain) sequence and its context. Its antigen remains undetermined. No base-level quality is on record; no much larger clone is a single base apart. TCRbeta CDR3 regions were amplified from genomic DNA using the immunoSEQ Assay, a bias-controlled multiplex PCR. In the paper's pipeline: The number of nucleated cells in each sample was estimated from the amplification of reference gene primers within the assay. To quantify the absolute abundance of each unique TCRbeta CDR3 rearrangement, sequence reads were collapsed and filtered. Productive Simpson clonality was computed per sample as the square root of Simpson's diversity index over productive rearrangements. TCRdb re-hosts the immuneACCESS table, in-frame sequences only. Its copies lack some clones; in the studies checked, an unresolved V gene accounts for under half of them, and the cause for the rest is not known. Clonal size and the V and J genes are those of that table, whereas D and trimming came from the DNA. The table for this sample lists 400,000 to 550,000 clones; around 89% of them were counted only once. The ten top clones hold roughly 4.3% of the sample.

Each collaborating institution followed its own protocols to collect whole blood in K2EDTA tubes. For TCRbeta analysis, collaborators shipped samples in one of three forms: frozen whole blood, isolated PBMCs, or DNA extracted from either of those sample types. This entry belongs to a study of blood T cell repertoires in COVID-19 (dated by TCRdb to about 2020). Concerning the study at large: Samples from collaborators originated in the United States, Italy and Spain and spanned both the acute and convalescent phases of COVID-19. Where HLA class I and class II types were available, the types were taken from metadata supplied by the sample provider, not from assay-based typing. The samples were drawn from two sources: the first 160 participants of the ongoing ImmuneRACE study, and 1,000 to 1,500 subjects contributed by 6 global collaborators. The repertoires were released in a freely available public database meant as a resource for research on the immune response to SARS-CoV-2. Subjects who had been exposed to COVID-19, were actively infected with it, or had recovered from it provided the deeply sampled blood TCRbeta repertoires that made up the dataset. The material from the prospective study consisted of cDNA or gDNA derived from T cells, B-cell-depleted T cells, or PBMCs. A de-identified subject ID, COVID-19 status, age in years and sex were almost always included in the sample metadata.

Broad study findings and their caveats: Clinical and demographic metadata were provided uncurated, with the amount varying by source and participant.

The TCR sequence derives from a woman aged 25 to 39 with acute or convalescent COVID-19. Sequencing was performed on peripheral blood.

The DNA sequence is as follows: TGTGCCAGCAGCACGAGGACAGGGGTACTTCTCGAGCAGTACTTC. The resulting protein is CASSTRTGVLLEQYF. The chain uses TRBV7-8 and TRBJ2-7; the central 9 bases match TRBD1. From a lookup of the germline V gene, CDR1 and CDR2 are SGHVS and FQNEAQ. Its CDR3 holds 15 amino acids, cysteine through phenylalanine. Only the CDR3 region is kept as DNA, spanning 45 bases read in frame from base 1. Clipping removes 5 bases from V and 6 bases from J, with 11 as the unmatched junction base count.